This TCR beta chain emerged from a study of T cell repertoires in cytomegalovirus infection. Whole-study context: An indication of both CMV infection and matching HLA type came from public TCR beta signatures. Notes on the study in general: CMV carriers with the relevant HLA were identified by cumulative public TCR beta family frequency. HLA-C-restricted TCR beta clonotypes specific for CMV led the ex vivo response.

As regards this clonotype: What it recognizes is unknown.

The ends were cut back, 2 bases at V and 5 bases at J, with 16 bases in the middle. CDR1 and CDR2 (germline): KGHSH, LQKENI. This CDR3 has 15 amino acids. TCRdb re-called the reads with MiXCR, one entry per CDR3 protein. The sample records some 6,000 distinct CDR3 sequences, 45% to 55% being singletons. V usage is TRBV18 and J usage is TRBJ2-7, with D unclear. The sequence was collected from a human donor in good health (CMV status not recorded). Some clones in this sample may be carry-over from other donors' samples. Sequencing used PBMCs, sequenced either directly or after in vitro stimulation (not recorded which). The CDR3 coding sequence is TGTGCCAGCTCACCAATCGCAGCCTCCCCCCACGAGCAGTACTTC. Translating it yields CASSPIAASPHEQYF.